The entry that follows covers one T cell receptor (beta chain) sequence. What it binds is unknown. Sequencing libraries made from TCR beta cDNA carried unique molecular identifiers. T cells numbering roughly 0.9 to 10 million yielded cDNA molecules that totaled some 500,000. MiXCR, applied by TCRdb to the PCR reads, yields one record per CDR3 protein. This sample has hundreds of thousands of distinct CDR3 sequences, with roughly 29% found just once. This specimen comes from a study of post-analysis software for immune sequencing data. Study as a whole: Included among the disease courses, which were recorded for the cohort, were relapsing-remitting, secondary progressive and progressive-relapsing multiple sclerosis. Study-wide results and limits: Comparison with controls showed significantly lower normalized Chao1 diversity in multiple sclerosis patients. Clustering by F measure revealed strong co-clustering among samples prepared together in one batch.

This clonotype was obtained from a girl aged 5-17 years with multiple sclerosis. The specimen sequenced was blood.

The CDR3 loop reads CASRRGSSSSYNEQYF. In nucleotides, the CDR3 is TGTGCCAGCAGGAGGGGGTCCTCCAGCTCCTACAATGAGCAGTACTTC. The chain recombines TRBV12-3 or TRBV12-4 with TRBJ2-4; maybe TRBD1 (6 bases). The CDR3 totals 16 residues. V lost 6 bases, J lost 13 bases, and 28 bases lay in between.